One and the same sample provided the 28 T cell receptor beta chains below, sequenced in a study of control samples from healthy donors and cancer patients. Assay used: immunoSEQ multiplex PCR; TCRdb lists only in-frame clones, some missing. Counted here are just over 20,000 clones, approximately 81% occurring once; the ten biggest clones make up approximately 23%. Material for sequencing was PBMCs. The receptors shown here come from a man aged 60-69 years with colorectal cancer.

The chain links TRBV11-2 to TRBJ2-3; either TRBD1 or TRBD2 may supply D (5 bases each). Trimming took 4 bases from V and 1 from J, leaving 15 bases between them. The germline V gene has CDR1 SGHAT and CDR2 FQNNGV. This CDR3 contains 16 residues. The CDR3 loop is CASSYAVGAGTDTQYF. The DNA for the CDR3 is TGTGCCAGCAGCTATGCGGTCGGGGCGGGCACAGATACGCAGTATTTT.

The chain employs TRBV13 and TRBJ2-7; TRBD2 matches 9 bases. J gave up 3 bases and V 0 bases, and 3 bases lay outside the gene matches. This CDR3 region has 15 residues. Germline lookup yields CDR1 PRHDT and CDR2 FYEKMQ (reference sequence). The CDR3 sequence is CASSLGLAGNYEQYF. CDR3 bases: TGTGCCAGCAGCTTAGGACTAGCGGGTAACTACGAGCAGTACTTC.

The chain is built from TRBV21-1 and TRBJ1-6; the D call of TRBD1 is as the table states it, not checked on the DNA. TRBV21-1 is described as a pseudogene. CDR3 size: 15 residues. This CDR3 reads CASSGKGQIGSPLHF. DNA for the CDR3: TGTGCCAGCAGCGGGAAGGGGCAGATCGGTTCACCCCTCCACTTT.

Relative to its sample, this clone is medium-sized (0.01 to 0.1%). The chain couples TRBV12-5 to TRBJ1-5; 7 bases align to TRBD1. Germline CDR1 is LGHNT and CDR2 is FRNRAP. The ends lost 6 bases at V and 7 bases at J; junction bases unmatched: 6. The CDR3 loop spans 13 amino acids. CDR3 sequence reads: CASGADRNQPQHF. For the CDR3, the DNA is TGTGCTAGTGGCGCGGACAGGAACCAGCCCCAGCATTTT. Combining the CDR3 with reference TRBV12-5 and TRBJ1-5 gives the whole variable domain DARVTQTPRHKVTEMGQEVTMRCQPILGHNTVFWYRQTMMQGLELLAYFRNRAPLDDSGMPKDRFSAEMPDATLATLKIQPSEPRDSAVYFCASGADRNQPQHFGDGTRLSIL.

The J gene is TRBJ1-5, the V gene TRBV4-3; the D gene is possibly TRBD1 (5 bases). Trimming took 1 base from V and 8 from J, leaving 12 bases between them. The CDR3 totals 14 residues. Germline CDR1 and CDR2: LGHNA and YSLEER. CDR3 region: CASSQGVAGEPQHF. The CDR3 DNA reads TGCGCCAGCAGCCAAGGGGTAGCGGGGGAGCCCCAGCATTTT.

The chain is built from TRBV5-1 and TRBJ1-1, with unresolved D. CDR3 length equals 14 residues. V lost 2 bases, J lost 1 base, and 9 bases lay in between. Germline V CDR1 and CDR2: SGHRS, YFSETQ. As DNA, the CDR3 is TGCGCCAGCAGCTTAGACGCAGCGAACACTGAAGCTTTCTTT. Translating gives CASSLDAANTEAFF.

This clone was detected a few times. The chain couples TRBV5-8 to TRBJ2-7, with D unresolved. V was clipped by 0 bases and J by 4 bases, with 2 bases between them. This CDR3 region has 11 residues. In germline, CDR1 is SGHTS, CDR2 YDEGEE. The CDR3 loop is CASSLGYEQYF. Written as DNA, the CDR3 is TGTGCCAGCAGCTTGGGTTACGAGCAGTACTTC.

The chain carries TRBV6-4 and TRBJ2-6; a weak D match, TRBD2 (6 bases). Trimming shortened V by 8 bases and J by 1 base, and 6 bases separated the two germline ends. Germline-derived CDR1 and CDR2 are MRHNA and SNTAGT. This CDR3 contains 13 residues. The CDR3: CASGTSGANVLTF. The CDR3 bases are TGTGCCAGCGGGACTTCTGGGGCCAACGTCCTGACTTTC.

V is TRBV19 and J is TRBJ2-3, with 10 bases matching TRBD2. Per germline, CDR1 LNHDA and CDR2 SQIVND (reference sequence). Trimming took 8 bases from V and 5 from J; bases not matched to a gene: 13. CDR3 length: 16 amino acids. CDR3 amino acids: CASRPAGGRLVDTQYF. CDR3 nucleotide sequence: TGTGCCAGTCGGCCAGCGGGGGGGCGTTTAGTAGATACGCAGTATTTT.

The genes are TRBV6-4 and TRBJ2-2; TRBD1 or TRBD2 may be the D gene (5 bases each). The CDR3 sequence is 15 residues long. V was pared by 0 bases and J by 3 bases, with 8 bases between. Germline-derived CDR1 and CDR2 are MRHNA and SNTAGT. The CDR3 region has the DNA TGTGCCAGCAGTGACTCCCCGGGGCACACCGGGGAGCTGTTTTTT. It is translated as CASSDSPGHTGELFF.

V gene TRBV3-1 (or the pseudogene TRBV3-2) combines with J gene TRBJ2-7, with TRBD2 as a possible D gene (6 bases). Germline CDR1 reads LGHDT; CDR2 reads YNNKEL (reference sequence). This CDR3 region has 15 residues. V was pared by 1 base and J by 4 bases, with 14 bases between. The CDR3 nucleotides are TGTGCCAGCAGCCAAGTTTTGGAGGGGAGATACGAGCAGTACTTC. Protein product: CASSQVLEGRYEQYF.

The chain recombines TRBV19 with TRBJ1-5; tentative D call: TRBD1 (6 bases). Trimming cost V 7 bases and J 0 bases, with 19 bases left between them. Per the germline V gene, CDR1 is LNHDA and CDR2 is SQIVND (reference sequence). This CDR3 spans 17 amino acids. In DNA, the CDR3 is TGTGCCAGTACCCGCCGAGGGGGGGAGGTTAGCAATCAGCCCCAGCATTTT. This encodes CASTRRGGEVSNQPQHF.

This chain joins TRBV30 and TRBJ1-2, with a weak D call TRBD1 (5 bases). The CDR3 spans 14 residues. In germline, CDR1 is GTSNPN, CDR2 SVGIG (reference sequence). V was shortened by 4 bases and J by 0 bases, with 12 bases between the two germline ends. The CDR3, as DNA: TGTGCCTGGAAGGGGTGGGGCACTAACTATGGCTACACCTTC. Encoded protein: CAWKGWGTNYGYTF.

The gene calls are TRBV7-2 and TRBJ1-6; D not certain. CDR3 length: 14 residues. The V gene's germline CDR1 is SGHTA and CDR2 FQGNSA. Trimming pared 1 base from V and 6 bases from J, leaving 7 bases between. As DNA, the CDR3 is TGTGCCAGCAGCTTAGATTTGGGTAATTCACCCCTCCACTTT. This codes for CASSLDLGNSPLHF.

This clone was seen a few times. The chain links TRBV10-2 to TRBJ1-1; the match to TRBD1 covers 9 bases. The CDR3 extends over 16 amino acids. Germline V gene data show CDR1 as WSHSY and CDR2 as SAAADI. J gave up 5 bases and V 7 bases, and 14 bases lay outside the gene matches. The CDR3 loop reads CASTMDRGGGGTEAFF. The CDR3 bases are TGCGCCAGCACCATGGACAGGGGAGGAGGGGGGACTGAAGCTTTCTTT.

The chain has TRBV7-9 and TRBJ2-2; 14 bases agree with TRBD2. V lost 0 bases, J lost 0 bases, and 3 bases stayed unmatched. The germline V gene has CDR1 SEHNR and CDR2 FQNEAQ (reference sequence). CDR3 length: 19 residues. This CDR3 is CASSLAGLAGVANTGELFF. The CDR3 DNA is TGTGCCAGCAGCTTAGCGGGACTAGCGGGGGTCGCGAACACCGGGGAGCTGTTTTTT.

V and J are TRBV5-4 and TRBJ2-3; 12 nucleotides agree with TRBD1. V lost 4 bases and J lost 4; bases outside the gene matches: 4. The CDR3 spans 15 residues. Germline CDR1 and CDR2: SGHNT and YYREEE (reference sequence). CDR3 in amino acids: CASSPGQGASDTQYF. The CDR3 DNA reads TGTGCCAGCAGCCCGGGACAGGGGGCCTCAGATACGCAGTATTTT.

The chain links TRBV19 to TRBJ1-6; TRBD1 matches 7 bases. Germline CDR1 reads LNHDA; CDR2 reads SQIVND (reference sequence). J gave up 9 bases and V 5 bases, and 13 bases lay outside the gene matches. The CDR3 is made up of 16 amino acids. The DNA for the CDR3 is TGTGCCAGTAGTCACCCCGAGACAGGGTCGAGTTCACCCCTCCACTTT. Residues: CASSHPETGSSSPLHF.

This chain joins TRBV29-1 and TRBJ2-5, with 10 bases fitting TRBD1. J was trimmed by 2 bases and V by 4 bases; bases with no gene match: 13. This CDR3 comprises 17 residues. Germline CDR1 is SQVTM and CDR2 is ANQGSEA. The DNA for the CDR3 is TGCAGCGTTGTAAGGGACAGGGGCGGTAGCGGGCAAGAGACCCAGTACTTC. Protein sequence: CSVVRDRGGSGQETQYF.

The count of this clone is one. This chain joins TRBV15 and TRBJ1-6; D might be TRBD1 (6 bases). Germline V gene sequence: CDR1 LNHNV, CDR2 YYDKDF (reference sequence). This CDR3 contains 16 residues. V lost 1 base and J 5 bases, leaving 12 bases between the germline ends. The chain's CDR3 is CATSRGGQINNSPLHF. The CDR3 DNA reads as TGTGCCACCAGCAGAGGGGGGCAGATCAATAATTCACCCCTCCACTTT.

There are a few counts of this clone. The chain recombines TRBV7-2 with TRBJ1-1; D gene uncertain. V lost 3 bases and J 0 bases, leaving 5 bases between the germline ends. The CDR3 runs 13 residues. The germline V gene encodes CDR1 SGHTA and CDR2 FQGNSA. The CDR3 loop reads CASSFSVNTEAFF. The CDR3 nucleotides are TGTGCCAGCAGCTTTAGCGTGAACACTGAAGCTTTCTTT.

This clone appeared once. The J gene is TRBJ2-3, the V gene TRBV5-1; 8 nucleotides line up with TRBD2. V was clipped by 4 bases and J by 0 bases; unmatched bases: 10. This CDR3 comprises 17 residues. Germline assignment: CDR1 SGHRS and CDR2 YFSETQ. CDR3 sequence reads: CASSPGGAGISTDTQYF. CDR3 nucleotides: TGCGCCAGCAGCCCGGGGGGGGCGGGGATTAGCACAGATACGCAGTATTTT.

This clone was observed a single time. The V gene is TRBV7-9, the J gene TRBJ1-5; D may be TRBD1 (6 bases). Between the trimmed V and J ends, which lost 5 bases and 1 base, there was a span of 9 bases. Germline V gene sequence: CDR1 SEHNR, CDR2 FQNEAQ (reference sequence). The CDR3 has 14 residues. This chain's CDR3 is CASSQQGSNQPQHF. The CDR3, as DNA: TGTGCCAGCAGCCAACAGGGCAGCAATCAGCCCCAGCATTTT.

The chain has TRBV2 and TRBJ1-4; D unresolved. Germline V lookup: CDR1 SNHLY, CDR2 FYNNEI. Trimming took 7 bases from V and 8 from J, leaving 8 bases between them. This CDR3 contains 11 residues. CDR3 coding DNA: TGTGCCAGCAACCAGGAGGAAAAACTGTTTTTT. Amino acids: CASNQEEKLFF. Full variable domain (missing parts from reference TRBV2 and TRBJ1-4): EPEVTQTPSHQVTQMGQEVILRCVPISNHLYFYWYRQILGQKVEFLVSFYNNEISEKSEIFDDQFSVERPDGSNFTLKIRSTKLEDSAMYFCASNQEEKLFFGSGTQLSVL.

This chain uses TRBV6-2 or TRBV6-3 with TRBJ2-7, with TRBD1 matching over 8 bases. CDR3 length equals 13 residues. V lost 2 bases and J lost 10; bases outside the gene matches: 7. Germline V lookup: CDR1 MNHEY, CDR2 SVGEGT. This CDR3 is CASSYTGGLDQYV. For the CDR3, the DNA is TGTGCCAGCAGTTACACAGGGGGTTTGGACCAGTACGTC.

This rearrangement joins TRBV25-1 to TRBJ2-1; 7 bases line up with TRBD2. The J segment lost 0 bases and the V segment lost 1 base, leaving 3 bases of the junction unmatched. The germline V gene has CDR1 MGHDK and CDR2 SYGVNS. The CDR3 runs 16 residues. CDR3 sequence (DNA): TGTGCCAGCAGTGAATGGGGGGGGAGCTCCTACAATGAGCAGTTCTTC. Encoded protein: CASSEWGGSSYNEQFF.

The chain uses TRBV4-1 and TRBJ1-2; unclear D gene. Trimming cost V 2 bases and J 5 bases, with 9 bases left between them. CDR3 length: 13 amino acids. CDR1 is MGHRA, CDR2 YSYEKL, per germline. The CDR3 DNA sequence: TGCGCCAGCAGCCAAAGGGTAGGGTATGGCTACACCTTC. Translating gives CASSQRVGYGYTF.

This clone has a handful of counts. V usage is TRBV10-3 and J usage is TRBJ2-2; D possibly corresponds to TRBD1 (6 bases). The CDR3 runs 13 residues. V shed 11 bases and J shed 5 bases, with 15 bases lying between them. The V gene's germline CDR1 is ENHRY and CDR2 SYGVKD. The chain's CDR3 is CAAQGAVTGELFF. CDR3 DNA: TGTGCCGCACAGGGAGCAGTTACCGGGGAGCTGTTTTTT.